These 8 T cell receptor beta chains originate from one sample sequenced in a study of beta chain features in type 1 diabetes. Whole-study findings and limits: Shortening that was moderate but significant affected the TCRB CDR3s of Type 1 diabetes patients in all four CD4+ subsets.

All of the isolated RNA was reverse transcribed, so expressed TCRB transcripts were sequenced. Clones were read by immunoSEQ multiplex PCR, and TCRdb kept only the in-frame ones, dropping some. The repertoire includes about 240,000 clones, 14% of them detected once, and 0.015% to 0.02% sits in the top ten. For these TCRs, the target antigens are not known. Sequenced: naive CD4+ T cells from blood. These receptors were taken from a man between 25 and 39 years old with type 1 diabetes.

The gene calls are TRBV9 and TRBJ2-3; no definite D call. Germline CDR1 reads SGDLS; CDR2 reads YYNGEE. The CDR3 spans 13 residues. Deletions cut 4 bases from V and 0 bases from J, with 6 bases between. CDR3 region: CASSFFSTDTQYF. The CDR3 DNA is TGTGCCAGCAGCTTCTTTAGCACAGATACGCAGTATTTT. Drawing the rest from reference TRBV9 and TRBJ2-3, the complete variable domain is DSGVTQTPKHLITATGQRVTLRCSPRSGDLSVYWYQQSLDQGLQFLIQYYNGEERAKGNILERFSAQQFPDLHSELNLSSLELGDSALYFCASSFFSTDTQYFGPGTRLTVL.

This chain uses TRBV25-1 with TRBJ1-5; 7 bases fit TRBD1. The CDR3 consists of 14 residues. Germline V gene sequence: CDR1 MGHDK, CDR2 SYGVNS. J lost 3 bases, V lost 6 bases, and 5 bases had no gene match. DNA for the CDR3: TGTGCCAGCAGAACGGGACAGTTCAATCAGCCCCAGCATTTT. It encodes CASRTGQFNQPQHF.

Regarding this clone: This sample also contains other DNA sequences that code for the same CDR3. V gene TRBV5-1 combines with J gene TRBJ1-2; 8 nucleotides match TRBD1. Per germline, CDR1 SGHRS and CDR2 YFSETQ. The CDR3 is 14 amino acids. Losses at the gene ends were 3 bases for V and 4 bases for J; bases not matched to a gene: 5. CDR3 sequence: CASSSGQGGYGYTF. The CDR3 DNA reads as TGCGCCAGCAGCTCCGGACAGGGCGGCTATGGCTACACCTTC.

CDR3 residues: CASSQGTIGNQPQHF. Written as DNA, the CDR3 is TGCGCCAGCAGCCAGGGGACAATCGGTAATCAGCCCCAGCATTTT. The chain recombines TRBV4-1 with TRBJ1-5; TRBD1 is a possible D gene (6 bases). Germline assignment: CDR1 MGHRA and CDR2 YSYEKL. CDR3 length equals 15 residues. With 3 bases removed from V and 4 bases from J, the gap between germline ends came to 13 bases.

V is TRBV6-1 and J is TRBJ2-1; TRBD2 matches 9 bases. The CDR3 has 14 residues. V lost 5 bases to trimming and J lost 8 bases; unmatched junction nucleotides: 7. The germline V gene has CDR1 MNHNS and CDR2 SASEGT. The CDR3 here is CASSLAGPRDEQFF. CDR3 DNA: TGTGCCAGCAGTCTAGCGGGGCCGCGGGATGAGCAGTTCTTC.

This chain links TRBV7-9 with TRBJ2-7; TRBD2 agrees at 14 bases. V trimming: 1 base; J trimming: 5 bases; junction bases outside the gene matches: 1. Germline CDR1 SEHNR, CDR2 FQNEAQ (reference sequence). This CDR3 has 15 amino acids. Here the CDR3 reads CASSLEGLAGDEQYF. The CDR3 DNA is TGTGCCAGCAGCTTAGAGGGACTAGCGGGAGACGAGCAGTACTTC.

This clone was recorded a few times. This sequence joins TRBV5-1 and TRBJ1-1, with no clear D. Between the trimmed V and J ends, which lost 4 bases and 4 bases, there was a span of 14 bases. The V gene's germline CDR1 is SGHRS and CDR2 YFSETQ. This CDR3 contains 14 residues. In DNA form, the CDR3 reads TGCGCCAGCAGCCCACGATTGGAGGGCACTGAAGCTTTCTTT. This gives the protein CASSPRLEGTEAFF.

This clone showed up just a few times. The chain links TRBV6-5 to TRBJ1-2; 7 positions match TRBD1. Germline V gives CDR1 MNHEY, CDR2 SVGAGI. V was pared by 0 bases and J by 6 bases, with 7 bases of the junction left unmatched. This CDR3 region has 15 residues. The CDR3 here is CASSYSVKGANGYTF. CDR3 coding DNA: TGTGCCAGCAGTTACTCGGTTAAGGGGGCGAATGGCTACACCTTC.